These T cell receptor beta chains were read from a single sample in a study of identical twins. One entry per CDR3 protein, called by TCRdb with MiXCR from the 5' RACE reads. The profile shows a few hundred thousand distinct CDR3 sequences, 6.5% to 9.5% of them singletons. These data are also associated with another study on yellow fever vaccine responses in identical twins.

Sequenced material: memory (CD45RO+) T cells sorted from blood. The receptors originated from a woman under 30 in good health. Each CDR3 is given with its conserved first and last residue. A D gene is named only where the DNA matches it firmly. Clone size is shown for a subset of rows, as once, few, many or a class of expanded clone.

>few|NA|TRBJ2-1|TRBV11-2
TGTGCCAGCAGCACCGCTCGAGTGGGTGAGCAGTTCTTC
CASSTARVGEQFF
>many|NA|TRBJ1-2|TRBV6-5
TGTGCCAGCAGTTACTCGTCTGGGTCGGGCTATGGCTACACCTTC
CASSYSSGSGYGYTF
>many|NA|TRBJ2-3|TRBV29-1
TGCAGCGTTGGGAGTAGCGGTATCACAGATACGCAGTATTTT
CSVGSSGITDTQYF
>many|TRBD1|TRBJ1-4|TRBV4-1
TGCGCCAGCAGCCAAGAAGGGACAGGGAGTGAAAAACTGTTTTTT
CASSQEGTGSEKLFF
>many|NA|TRBJ2-3|TRBV5-1
TGCGCCAGCGTCGACGAGCGGCATACGCAGTATTTT
CASVDERHTQYF
>many|TRBD2|TRBJ2-3|TRBV9
TGTGCCAGCAGCGTAGTAGCGGGGGGCACAGATACGCAGTATTTT
CASSVVAGGTDTQYF
>many|NA|TRBJ1-3|TRBV25-1
TGTGCCAGCAGTCACCGGTCGGACACCATATATTTT
CASSHRSDTIYF
>few|TRBD2|TRBJ2-3|TRBV20-1
TGCAGTGCTAGCCGGGCGGGGGGAACAGATACGCAGTATTTT
CSASRAGGTDTQYF
>NA|TRBD1|TRBJ1-2|TRBV20-1
TGCTGTGCTAGAGAGGCAGGGGGACAAGCTAACTATGGCTACACCTTC
CCAREAGGQANYGYTF
>few|TRBD1|TRBJ1-6|TRBV7-9
TGTGCCAGCAGCTTTCGGGGACAGGGGACGAATTCACCCCTCCACTTT
CASSFRGQGTNSPLHF
>many|NA|TRBJ2-1|TRBV5-1
TGTGCCAGCAGTTTAGGAGGGAACTCCTACAATGAGCAGTTCTTC
CASSLGGNSYNEQFF
>few|TRBD2|TRBJ2-1|TRBV19
TGTGCCAGTAGTACAGACGGACTAGCTCAGAAGAATGAGCAGTTCTTC
CASSTDGLAQKNEQFF
>NA|NA|TRBJ2-5|TRBV5-1
TGCGCCAGCAGCTCGACCGGGCAAGAGACCCAGTACTTC
CASSSTGQETQYF
>few|NA|TRBJ2-7|TRBV7-8
TGTGCCAGCAGCTTTCGGGACAAGGTATACGAGCAGTACTTC
CASSFRDKVYEQYF
>NA|NA|TRBJ2-2|TRBV5-1
TGCGCCAGCAGCTTGAGGCAGGGGATCACCGGGGAGCTGTTTTTT
CASSLRQGITGELFF
>many|NA|TRBJ2-3|TRBV5-6
TGTGCCAGCAGACTTTCTAGCACAGATACGCAGTATTTT
CASRLSSTDTQYF
>few|NA|TRBJ2-7|TRBV20-1
TGCAGTGCCCCCAGCCCTAAGCGGTTCCCCTCCTACGAGCAGTACTTC
CSAPSPKRFPSYEQYF
>few|TRBD2|TRBJ2-1|TRBV20-1
TGCAGTTCGACTAGCGGGAGGTACAATGAGCAGTTCTTC
CSSTSGRYNEQFF
>many|TRBD1|TRBJ2-3|TRBV5-1
TGCGCCAGCAGCTTGGCCCCGACAGGGCGGGGCACAGATACGCAGTATTTT
CASSLAPTGRGTDTQYF